The sequence of this T cell receptor (beta chain) was determined in a study of blood T cell repertoires in COVID-19. Study information: Both acute and convalescent COVID-19 samples were obtained from the United States, Italy and Spain.

Trimming at V came to 3 bases and at J to 7 bases, leaving 4 bases not matched to a gene. The germline V gene encodes CDR1 MDHEN and CDR2 SYDVKM. The CDR3 loop spans 14 amino acids. Generated by immunoSEQ multiplex PCR, the TCRdb table keeps only in-frame clones and is missing some. Here the sample spans about 220,000 clones, 80% to 85% being singletons. The sequenced material came from PBMCs or T cells enriched from blood (not recorded which). The V call is TRBV28, the J call TRBJ2-1, with TRBD2 identical over 9 bases. This receptor was obtained from a woman between 40 and 50 years old who had recovered from COVID-19. CDR3 in DNA: TGTGCCAGCAGTTTGGTAAGCGGGAGGAATGAGCAGTTCTTC. This codes for CASSLVSGRNEQFF. Full variable domain (missing parts from reference TRBV28 and TRBJ2-1): DVKVTQSSRYLVKRTGEKVFLECVQDMDHENMFWYRQDPGLGLRLIYFSYDVKMKEKGDIPEGYSVSREKKERFSLILESASTNQTSMYLCASSLVSGRNEQFFGPGTRLTVL.